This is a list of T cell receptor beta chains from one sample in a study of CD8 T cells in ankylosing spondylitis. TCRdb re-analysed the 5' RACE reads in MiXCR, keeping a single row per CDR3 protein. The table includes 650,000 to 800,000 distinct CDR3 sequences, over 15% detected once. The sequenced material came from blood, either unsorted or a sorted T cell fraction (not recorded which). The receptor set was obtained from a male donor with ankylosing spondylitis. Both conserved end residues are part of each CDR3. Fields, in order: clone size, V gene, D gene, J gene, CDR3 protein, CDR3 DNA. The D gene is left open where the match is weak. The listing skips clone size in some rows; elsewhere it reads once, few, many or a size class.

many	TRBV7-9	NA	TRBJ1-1	CASSLEASNTEAFF	TGTGCCAGCAGCTTAGAAGCCTCGAACACTGAAGCTTTCTTT
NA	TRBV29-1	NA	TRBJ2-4	CSVLLGQGMGKNIQYF	TGCAGCGTTCTACTTGGGCAGGGGATGGGAAAAAACATTCAGTACTTC
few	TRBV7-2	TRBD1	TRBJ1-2	CASSFRGDGYTF	TGTGCCAGCAGCTTCAGGGGGGATGGCTACACCTTC
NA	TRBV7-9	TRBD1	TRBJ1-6	CASSHLQGMVGLSPLHF	TGTGCCAGCAGCCACTTACAGGGGATGGTTGGCTTATCGCCCCTCCACTTT
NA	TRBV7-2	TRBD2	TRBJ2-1	CASSFGLAGRGEQFF	TGTGCCAGCAGCTTCGGACTAGCGGGGCGGGGTGAGCAGTTCTTC
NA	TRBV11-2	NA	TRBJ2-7	CASSLRPGGLREQYF	TGTGCCAGCAGCTTAAGGCCAGGGGGGCTGAGGGAGCAGTACTTC
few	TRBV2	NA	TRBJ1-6	CASSDVGEPPLHF	TGTGCCAGCAGTGATGTTGGTGAACCCCCCCTCCACTTT
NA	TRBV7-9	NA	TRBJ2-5	CASSLVPRETQYF	TGTGCCAGCAGCTTAGTCCCGCGAGAGACCCAGTACTTC
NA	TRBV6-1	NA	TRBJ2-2	CASTREGGAGTGELFF	TGTGCCAGCACCAGAGAGGGGGGCGCGGGCACCGGGGAGCTGTTTTTT
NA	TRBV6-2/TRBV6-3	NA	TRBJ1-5	CASSPLEGGRQPQHF	TGTGCCAGCAGTCCCCTAGAGGGGGGTCGGCAGCCCCAGCATTTT
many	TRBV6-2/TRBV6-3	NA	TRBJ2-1	CASSYWDEQFF	TGTGCCAGCAGTTACTGGGATGAGCAGTTCTTC
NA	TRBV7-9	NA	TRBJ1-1	CASSLRGARTEAFF	TGTGCCAGCAGCCTCCGGGGGGCGCGAACTGAAGCTTTCTTT
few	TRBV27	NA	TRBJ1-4	CASSSPVNEKLFF	TGTGCCAGCAGTTCCCCAGTGAACGAAAAACTGTTTTTT
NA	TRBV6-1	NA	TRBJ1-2	CASSVTGWANYGYTF	TGTGCCAGCAGTGTTACAGGGTGGGCTAACTATGGCTACACCTTC